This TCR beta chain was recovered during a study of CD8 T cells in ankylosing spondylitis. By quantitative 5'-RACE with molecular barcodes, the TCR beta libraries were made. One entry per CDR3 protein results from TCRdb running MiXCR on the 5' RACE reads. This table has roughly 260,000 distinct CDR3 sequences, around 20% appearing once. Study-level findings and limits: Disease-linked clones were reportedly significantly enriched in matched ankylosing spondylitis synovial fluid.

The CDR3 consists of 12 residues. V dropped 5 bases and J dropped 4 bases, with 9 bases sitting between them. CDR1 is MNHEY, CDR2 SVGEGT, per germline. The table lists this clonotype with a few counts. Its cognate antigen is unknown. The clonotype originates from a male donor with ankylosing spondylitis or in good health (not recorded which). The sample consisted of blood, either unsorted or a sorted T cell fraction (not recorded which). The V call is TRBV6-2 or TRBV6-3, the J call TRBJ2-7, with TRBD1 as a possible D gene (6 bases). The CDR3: CASSRTGYEQYV. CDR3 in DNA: TGTGCCAGCAGTCGCACAGGGTACGAGCAGTACGTC.